The source of this T cell receptor (beta chain) is a study of OX40 agonist ivuxolimab in advanced cancers. Study in general: One hepatocellular carcinoma and a couple of cutaneous melanoma patients partially responded. Overall study findings and caveats: The authors did not determine the antigen specificity of the expanded peripheral T cells. Mean expanded clone counts were higher in CD8+ than CD4+ T cells.

Turning to this clone: Its antigen is not identified.

From germline, CDR1 is MNHEY and CDR2 SVGAGI. The CDR3 consists of 13 residues. Trimming took off 2 bases at V and 6 bases at J, with 10 bases between the two ends. Profiling relied on immunoSEQ multiplex PCR, and the TCRdb table lists in-frame clones only, not all of them. The repertoire holds fewer than 140,000 clones, roughly nine tenths seen once, with around 0.48% in the top ten. This TCR was sampled from an adult with an advanced solid tumor such as melanoma, head and neck, liver or kidney cancer. The genes are TRBV6-5 and TRBJ1-1; D is unresolved. The sequenced sample was CD4+ or CD8+ T cells sorted from blood, obtained in a trial of the OX40 agonist ivuxolimab. This CDR3 is CASSYNRVSEAFF. The CDR3 nucleotides read TGTGCCAGCAGTTACAACCGGGTCTCTGAAGCTTTCTTT.